Given below is one T cell receptor (beta chain) in context. This sample was included in a study of control samples from healthy donors and cancer patients. Sequencing was performed with immunoSEQ multiplex PCR; in TCRdb, only in-frame clones are kept and a portion is missing. Counted here are 98,000 or so clones, about 80% occurring once; the ten biggest clones make up approximately 7%. The CDR3 spans 18 residues. Germline-derived CDR1 and CDR2 are GTSNPN and SVGIG (reference sequence). The V gene end was trimmed by 3 bases and the J gene end by 4 bases; junction bases not matched to a gene: 13. This chain connects TRBV30 to TRBJ2-2, with 11 bases aligning to TRBD2. The receptor's source is a young man in good health. What was sequenced was blood. The CDR3 is CAWRTTLVAGGLTGELFF. In DNA form, the CDR3 reads TGTGCCTGGAGGACGACTTTGGTAGCGGGGGGGCTCACCGGGGAGCTGTTTTTT.